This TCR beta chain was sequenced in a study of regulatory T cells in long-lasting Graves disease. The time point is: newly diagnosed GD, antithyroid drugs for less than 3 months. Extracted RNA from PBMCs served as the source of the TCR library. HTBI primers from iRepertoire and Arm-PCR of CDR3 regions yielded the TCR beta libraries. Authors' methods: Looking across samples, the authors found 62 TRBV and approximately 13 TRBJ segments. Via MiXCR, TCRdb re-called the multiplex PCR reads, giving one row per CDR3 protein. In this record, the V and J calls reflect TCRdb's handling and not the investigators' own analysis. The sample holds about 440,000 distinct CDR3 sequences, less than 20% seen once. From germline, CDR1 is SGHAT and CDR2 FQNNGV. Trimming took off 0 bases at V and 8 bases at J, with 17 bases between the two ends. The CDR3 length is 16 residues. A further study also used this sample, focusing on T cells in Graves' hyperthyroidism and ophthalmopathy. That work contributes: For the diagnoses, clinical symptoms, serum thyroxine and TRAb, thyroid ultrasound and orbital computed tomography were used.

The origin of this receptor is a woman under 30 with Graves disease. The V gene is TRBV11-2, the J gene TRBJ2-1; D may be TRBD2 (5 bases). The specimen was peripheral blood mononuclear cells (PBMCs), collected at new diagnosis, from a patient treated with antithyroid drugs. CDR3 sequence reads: CASSLDDGKLGHEQFF. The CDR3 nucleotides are TGTGCCAGCAGCTTAGACGACGGGAAGCTAGGGCATGAGCAGTTCTTC.